This T cell receptor (beta chain) derives from a study of T cell changes during pregnancy in multiple sclerosis. Data came from immunoSEQ multiplex PCR; TCRdb stores just in-frame clones and leaves some out. This repertoire shows 19,000 or so clones, around 90% found once; its top ten account for roughly 12%. V shed 10 bases and J shed 1 base, with 18 bases lying between them. Looked up from germline, CDR1 is MNHEY and CDR2 is SMNVEV (reference sequence). The CDR3 covers 15 residues. The sequencing used CD8+ T cells from peripheral blood mononuclear cells, collected after pregnancy. This receptor was obtained from a female donor in good health, enrolled as a control in a pregnancy study. J is TRBJ2-3 and V is TRBV27, with D maybe TRBD1 (6 bases). The CDR3 loop is CAISGTLTGTDTQYF. The CDR3 DNA reads TGTGCCATCTCGGGGACACTTACAGGCACAGATACGCAGTATTTT.